The next 30 T cell receptor beta chains were all read from a single sample in a study of CXCR3-negative and CXCR3-positive naive CD8 T cells. TRB cDNA libraries were made by UMI-labeled 5' RACE. TCRdb reprocessed the 5' RACE reads, with one entry per CDR3 protein and no DNA. With 150,000 or so distinct CDR3 sequences in the sample, the ten largest clones hold around 0.3%. Findings and caveats of the study: CXCR3-positive naive cells carried more hydrophobic TRB CDR3s than CXCR3-negative naive cells did.

For these receptors, no antigen is known. The sequenced sample consisted of naive CXCR3+ CD8+ T cells from blood. Subset denoted: CD45RO-CCR7+CD27+CD95- naive CD8+ T cells expressing CXCR3 (TNR3+). These receptors all stem from a human donor in good health. Some clones in this sample may be carry-over from other donors' samples.

The rearrangement links TRBV6-6 to TRBJ1-3. Germline CDR1 reads MNHNY; CDR2 reads SVGAGI (reference sequence). The CDR3 is 15 residues long. This chain's CDR3 is CASSYEGNSGNTIYF.

The chain has TRBV23-1 and TRBJ2-1. TRBV23-1 is an ORF for which the function is uncertain. The CDR3 extends over 16 amino acids. CDR3 loop: CASPILGVIAYNEQFF.

V gene TRBV29-1 combines with J gene TRBJ1-1; TCRdb proposes TRBD1, but this gene call is untestable without DNA. The CDR3 consists of 17 residues. Germline V gene data show CDR1 as SQVTM and CDR2 as ANQGSEA. CDR3 protein: CSAYPRNDRTMNTEAFF.

The chain carries TRBV4-3 and TRBJ2-7; TCRdb calls TRBD1, which cannot be checked without DNA. The CDR3 has 14 amino acids. CDR1 and CDR2 from the germline V gene are LGHNA and YSLEER. The CDR3 protein is CASSQGTGDYEQYF.

The chain carries TRBV14 and TRBJ2-1; the D gene TCRdb calls, TRBD1, cannot be checked with no DNA. The CDR3 runs to 15 residues. The germline V gene has CDR1 SGHDN and CDR2 FVKESK. CDR3 loop: CASSSGPGTYNEQFF.

The V gene is TRBV20-1, the J gene TRBJ1-1; TCRdb proposes TRBD1, but this gene call is untestable without DNA. CDR1 and CDR2 (germline): DFQATT, SNEGSKA (reference sequence). This CDR3 has 13 amino acids. The chain's CDR3 is CSASPQENTEAFF.

The rearrangement links TRBV5-1 to TRBJ2-7; as DNA is missing, the TRBD1 call by TCRdb cannot be tested. The CDR3 is 14 amino acids. CDR1 SGHRS and CDR2 YFSETQ come from the germline V gene. CDR3 sequence reads: CASSLTGLIYEQYF.

The chain uses TRBV28 and TRBJ2-7; TCRdb's assignment of TRBD1 cannot be checked, as there is no DNA. CDR3 length: 12 residues. Germline values: CDR1 MDHEN, CDR2 SYDVKM. The CDR3 loop is CASSPNPGEQYF.

V is TRBV20-1 and J is TRBJ2-7. The germline gives CDR1 DFQATT, CDR2 SNEGSKA (reference sequence). The CDR3 spans 14 residues. The chain's CDR3 is CSARGQENSYEQYF.

J is TRBJ2-7 and V is TRBV7-9. This CDR3 comprises 13 residues. Germline V lookup: CDR1 SEHNR, CDR2 FQNEAQ (reference sequence). The chain's CDR3 is CASSFGQSYEQYF. Looking up the rest from reference TRBV7-9 and TRBJ2-7 gives the full variable domain: DTGVSQNPRHKITKRGQNVTFRCDPISEHNRLYWYRQTLGQGPEFLTYFQNEAQLEKSRLLSDRFSAERPKGSFSTLEIQRTEQGDSAMYLCASSFGQSYEQYFGPGTRLTVT.

The chain couples TRBV29-1 to TRBJ2-3; the D gene TCRdb calls, TRBD1, cannot be checked with no DNA. The CDR3 runs 15 residues. Germline CDR1 is SQVTM and CDR2 is ANQGSEA. The CDR3 is CSVEDPQGYTDTQYF.

The rearrangement links TRBV28 to TRBJ2-7; TCRdb proposes TRBD2, but this gene call is untestable without DNA. Looked up from germline, CDR1 is MDHEN and CDR2 is SYDVKM. The CDR3 runs 17 residues. The CDR3: CASSFLASGGHSYEQYF. Variable domain in full (rest from reference TRBV28 and TRBJ2-7): DVKVTQSSRYLVKRTGEKVFLECVQDMDHENMFWYRQDPGLGLRLIYFSYDVKMKEKGDIPEGYSVSREKKERFSLILESASTNQTSMYLCASSFLASGGHSYEQYFGPGTRLTVT.

The chain employs TRBV21-1 and TRBJ2-7; TCRdb designates TRBD1, a call that cannot be tested without DNA. TRBV21-1 is a documented pseudogene. This CDR3 is built from 14 residues. CDR3: CASSKVCRAREQYF.

This chain's CDR3 is CASSPRGGGHSTDTQYF. This chain connects TRBV3-1 to TRBJ2-3; TCRdb returns TRBD1, unconfirmable since there is no DNA. The CDR3 is made up of 17 amino acids. CDR1 LGHDT and CDR2 YNNKEL come from the germline V gene (reference sequence).

The J gene is TRBJ2-3, the V gene TRBV14. The germline V gene encodes CDR1 SGHDN and CDR2 FVKESK. The CDR3 is 13 residues long. This CDR3 reads CASSPLWNSAQYF.

The rearrangement uses TRBV5-6 and TRBJ1-1. The length of the CDR3 is 12 residues. Germline V gene data show CDR1 as SGHDT and CDR2 as YYEEEE. The CDR3 region is CASSWGGVEAFF.

The V call is TRBV6-2 or TRBV6-3, the J call TRBJ1-1. CDR3 length: 11 amino acids. Germline CDR1 and CDR2: MNHEY and SVGEGT. The CDR3 spells CASMMNTEAFF.

This sequence joins TRBV6-5 and TRBJ2-5; TCRdb designates TRBD2, a call that cannot be tested without DNA. This CDR3 is 14 amino acids long. From germline, CDR1 is MNHEY and CDR2 SVGAGI. CDR3 sequence: CASSLSGAQETQYF.

V is TRBV4-2 and J is TRBJ2-7; TCRdb reports TRBD2, a call that lacks DNA to check it against. Germline loops: CDR1 LGHNA, CDR2 YNFKEQ. The CDR3 consists of 17 residues. Here the CDR3 reads CASSPLLAGDRIPEQYF.

J is TRBJ2-7 and V is TRBV29-1; lacking DNA, the TRBD2 call made by TCRdb goes unchecked. This CDR3 contains 14 residues. The germline CDR1 and CDR2 sequences are SQVTM and ANQGSEA. CDR3 in amino acids: CSVTPTSLVLEQYF.

The chain is built from TRBV4-3 and TRBJ2-1; absent DNA, TCRdb's TRBD2 call cannot be checked. The CDR3 has 15 residues. Germline-derived CDR1 and CDR2 are LGHNA and YSLEER. Here the CDR3 reads CASSQERGLVGEQFF.

J is TRBJ1-1 and V is TRBV29-1. Germline V gene data show CDR1 as SQVTM and CDR2 as ANQGSEA. The CDR3 loop spans 11 amino acids. CDR3 sequence: CSVVAGTEAFF.

CDR3: CASSLYGTDTQYF. This chain connects TRBV7-2 to TRBJ2-3. Germline V CDR1 and CDR2: SGHTA, FQGNSA. This CDR3 spans 13 amino acids.

The chain uses TRBV5-1 and TRBJ2-2; the D call from TCRdb, TRBD2, cannot be confirmed without DNA. CDR1 SGHRS and CDR2 YFSETQ come from the germline V gene. The CDR3 contains 17 residues. The CDR3 protein is CASSSPETSGLTGELFF.

This sequence joins TRBV7-9 and TRBJ2-7; TCRdb returns TRBD1, unconfirmable since there is no DNA. This CDR3 region has 15 residues. Germline V gene lookup returns CDR1 SEHNR and CDR2 FQNEAQ (reference sequence). The CDR3 protein is CASSLEGTGYYEQYF. Variable domain in full (rest from reference TRBV7-9 and TRBJ2-7): DTGVSQNPRHKITKRGQNVTFRCDPISEHNRLYWYRQTLGQGPEFLTYFQNEAQLEKSRLLSDRFSAERPKGSFSTLEIQRTEQGDSAMYLCASSLEGTGYYEQYFGPGTRLTVT.

This chain connects TRBV29-1 to TRBJ2-5; TCRdb calls TRBD2, which cannot be checked without DNA. The CDR3 is 15 residues long. Looked up from germline, CDR1 is SQVTM and CDR2 is ANQGSEA. This chain's CDR3 is CSVGTSGSLQETQYF.

V gene TRBV9 combines with J gene TRBJ1-2; TCRdb returns TRBD1, unconfirmable since there is no DNA. There are 13 residues in the CDR3. Germline loops: CDR1 SGDLS, CDR2 YYNGEE. The CDR3 loop is CASSPGQLYGYTF.

The rearrangement joins TRBV4-1 to TRBJ2-5; no DNA is available, so the TRBD2 call from TCRdb remains unchecked. Germline CDR1 is MGHRA and CDR2 is YSYEKL. The CDR3 totals 15 residues. The CDR3 is CASSPEGGAQETQYF.

The chain uses TRBV5-5 and TRBJ2-1; TCRdb's D gene call, TRBD1, goes unchecked for lack of DNA. This CDR3 has 17 amino acids. CDR1 and CDR2 from the germline V gene are SGHKS and YYEKEE (reference sequence). CDR3: CASSQSWGDTSYNEQFF.

V and J are TRBV2 and TRBJ2-2. CDR1 is SNHLY, CDR2 FYNNEI, per germline. The length of the CDR3 is 15 residues. The CDR3 region is CASTSWAPNTGELFF. Full variable domain (missing parts from reference TRBV2 and TRBJ2-2): EPEVTQTPSHQVTQMGQEVILRCVPISNHLYFYWYRQILGQKVEFLVSFYNNEISEKSEIFDDQFSVERPDGSNFTLKIRSTKLEDSAMYFCASTSWAPNTGELFFGEGSRLTVL.